These 29 T cell receptor beta chains came from one sample sequenced in a study of T cell responses to AZD1222 COVID-19 vaccine. Only in-frame clones appear in the TCRdb table, and some are missing; sequencing was by immunoSEQ multiplex PCR. The profile shows approximately 110,000 clones, around 94% of them singletons. The specimen comprised peripheral blood, sampled on day 0 of AZD1222 vaccination. These receptors originate from an adult in good health.

The V gene is TRBV3-1 (or the pseudogene TRBV3-2), the J gene TRBJ1-1; 7 bases are a match to TRBD1. Unmatched junction bases numbered 5, after V lost 4 bases and J lost 0 bases. The CDR3 is made up of 15 amino acids. CDR1 LGHDT and CDR2 YNNKEL come from the germline V gene (reference sequence). The CDR3 DNA reads as TGTGCCAGCAGCCGAACAGGGGTAGTGAACACTGAAGCTTTCTTT. Translation: CASSRTGVVNTEAFF.

The chain uses TRBV7-2 and TRBJ2-7; TRBD1 matches 11 bases. The CDR3 spans 16 residues. Germline V gene sequence: CDR1 SGHTA, CDR2 FQGNSA. The junction had 8 bases not matched to a gene; V was cut back by 1 base and J by 6 bases. CDR3 loop: CASSLVVLDRGREQYF. For the CDR3, the DNA is TGTGCCAGCAGCTTAGTAGTCTTGGACAGGGGGCGCGAGCAGTACTTC.

The chain uses TRBV4-1 and TRBJ2-1; a weak D match, TRBD2 (7 bases). CDR3 length equals 18 residues. Per the germline V gene, CDR1 is MGHRA and CDR2 is YSYEKL. V gave up 5 bases and J gave up 2 bases, with 22 bases separating them. The CDR3 DNA is TGCGCCAGCAGCTCCATACGGGGGGCAGGGAGCCCCTACAATGAGCAGTTCTTC. Translated: CASSSIRGAGSPYNEQFF.

The CDR3 sequence: CASTNSGANVLTF. CDR3 bases: TGTGCCAGCACCAACTCTGGGGCCAACGTCCTGACTTTC. The V gene is TRBV27, the J gene TRBJ2-6; D gene uncertain. The length of the CDR3 is 13 residues. With 7 bases removed from V and 0 bases from J, the gap between germline ends came to 4 bases. CDR1 is MNHEY, CDR2 SMNVEV, per germline (reference sequence).

The rearrangement links TRBV11-2 to TRBJ1-1; D is ambiguous. V shed 3 bases and J shed 6 bases, with 11 bases lying between them. The CDR3 has 13 amino acids. CDR1 is SGHAT and CDR2 is FQNNGV in the germline V gene. CDR3 sequence (DNA): TGTGCCAGCAGCTTTCCAGAGTTGGCTGAAGCTTTCTTT. Protein product: CASSFPELAEAFF.

In its sample, this clone was seen a few times. This chain uses TRBV3-1 (or the pseudogene TRBV3-2) with TRBJ1-1, with a weak D call TRBD1 (5 bases). V shed 4 bases and J shed 4 bases, with 7 bases lying between them. The germline CDR1 and CDR2 sequences are LGHDT and YNNKEL (reference sequence). There are 12 residues in the CDR3. CDR3 sequence reads: CASSRGVTEAFF. The CDR3 DNA follows: TGTGCCAGCAGCCGAGGGGTCACTGAAGCTTTCTTT.

The CDR3 region is CASSPGTSTGGWNEQFF. CDR3 in DNA: TGCGCCAGCAGCCCGGGGACTAGTACGGGAGGTTGGAATGAGCAGTTCTTC. This rearrangement joins TRBV5-1 to TRBJ2-1; 8 nucleotides agree with TRBD2. Losses at the gene ends were 4 bases for V and 7 bases for J; bases not matched to a gene: 16. The CDR3 contains 17 residues. CDR1 is SGHRS and CDR2 is YFSETQ in the germline V gene.

This clone was found once. Other DNA sequences within the sample encode an identical CDR3. V gene TRBV4-3 combines with J gene TRBJ2-3; D gene unclear. The CDR3 is made up of 13 amino acids. Germline CDR1 and CDR2: LGHNA and YSLEER. Trimming removed 0 bases at V and 5 bases at J, with 6 bases between. The CDR3 here is CASSQERRDTQYF. CDR3 in DNA: TGCGCCAGCAGCCAAGAGAGGAGAGATACGCAGTATTTT.

This chain uses TRBV28 with TRBJ1-2; 11 bases line up with TRBD1. This CDR3 comprises 17 residues. Germline CDR1 and CDR2: MDHEN and SYDVKM. Trimming at V came to 8 bases and at J to 3 bases, leaving 14 bases not matched to a gene. Written as DNA, the CDR3 is TGTGCCAGCTCGAGCTGGACAGGGGGCCCCCCTGACTATGGCTACACCTTC. This translates into CASSSWTGGPPDYGYTF.

The J gene is TRBJ1-1, the V gene TRBV19, with 7 bases identical to TRBD1. The CDR3 loop spans 19 amino acids. J lost 1 base, V lost 3 bases, and 17 bases had no gene match. The germline CDR1 and CDR2 sequences are LNHDA and SQIVND (reference sequence). The CDR3 sequence is CASSIGPWRQGTRNTEAFF. Written as DNA, the CDR3 is TGTGCCAGTAGTATCGGACCTTGGAGACAGGGAACACGGAACACTGAAGCTTTCTTT.

The CDR3 DNA reads as TGTGCCAGCAGCCGAGGGACCCTGGACGGCTATGGCTACACCTTC. Translated, it gives CASSRGTLDGYGYTF. V gene TRBV11-2 combines with J gene TRBJ1-2; D is possibly TRBD1 (5 bases). Germline values: CDR1 SGHAT, CDR2 FQNNGV. The CDR3 length is 15 residues. V lost 5 bases, J lost 4 bases, and 17 bases lay in between.

The V call is TRBV9, the J call TRBJ2-1; no clear D gene. V lost 0 bases to trimming and J lost 10 bases, with 11 bases between them. CDR1 SGDLS and CDR2 YYNGEE come from the germline V gene. The CDR3 is 13 amino acids. CDR3 amino acids: CASSVVGVGEQFF. CDR3 bases: TGTGCCAGCAGCGTAGTCGGTGTGGGAGAGCAGTTCTTC.

The chain recombines TRBV18 with TRBJ1-1; D may be TRBD1 (6 bases). The V and J ends lost 2 bases and 4 bases respectively, with 14 bases between them. The CDR3 consists of 15 residues. Per the germline V gene, CDR1 is KGHSH and CDR2 is LQKENI. The CDR3 is CASSPKAGEVTEAFF. For the CDR3, the DNA is TGTGCCAGCTCACCAAAGGCAGGGGAGGTCACTGAAGCTTTCTTT. Looking up the rest from reference TRBV18 and TRBJ1-1 gives the full variable domain: NAGVMQNPRHLVRRRGQEARLRCSPMKGHSHVYWYRQLPEEGLKFMVYLQKENIIDESGMPKERFSAEFPKEGPSILRIQQVVRGDSAAYFCASSPKAGEVTEAFFGQGTRLTVV.

The V gene is TRBV30, the J gene TRBJ2-4; a possible D gene is TRBD1 (6 bases). Per germline, CDR1 GTSNPN and CDR2 SVGIG (reference sequence). V lost 6 bases to trimming and J lost 0 bases, with 21 bases between them. This CDR3 contains 17 residues. The CDR3 nucleotides read TGTGCCTGTTCTCCCTGGACAGAAGCACTAGCCAAAAACATTCAGTACTTC. As protein: CACSPWTEALAKNIQYF.

This chain joins TRBV11-2 and TRBJ2-7; D may be TRBD1 (6 bases). Germline CDR1 SGHAT, CDR2 FQNNGV. This CDR3 is built from 13 residues. V lost 5 bases to trimming and J lost 0 bases, with 8 bases between them. The CDR3 region is CASSPGVSYEQYF. CDR3 coding DNA: TGTGCCAGCAGCCCAGGGGTCTCCTACGAGCAGTACTTC.

CDR3 residues: CASSLAAGETQYF. As DNA, the CDR3 is TGTGCCAGCAGTTTAGCCGCCGGAGAGACCCAGTACTTC. The chain combines TRBV27 with TRBJ2-5; D unclear. Germline V gene sequence: CDR1 MNHEY, CDR2 SMNVEV (reference sequence). V was pared by 2 bases and J by 4 bases, with 8 bases between. There are 13 residues in the CDR3.

This rearrangement joins TRBV12-3 or TRBV12-4 to TRBJ1-2, with D possibly being TRBD1 (5 bases). The CDR3 extends over 12 amino acids. Trimming took 6 bases from V and 6 from J, leaving 11 bases between them. The CDR3 spells CASRWGRNGYTF. The DNA of the CDR3 is TGTGCCAGCAGATGGGGACGGAATGGCTACACCTTC.

A single count supports this clone. The CDR3 bases are TGCGCCAGCAGCCTGCTCGGGCTGAATGAAAAACTGTTTTTT. This sequence encodes CASSLLGLNEKLFF. The rearrangement joins TRBV5-1 to TRBJ1-4, with D unclear. The ends were cut back, 4 bases at V and 5 bases at J, with 12 bases in the middle. In germline, CDR1 is SGHRS, CDR2 YFSETQ. The CDR3 length is 14 residues.

This clone appeared a single time. The genes are TRBV4-1 and TRBJ1-5; D gene ambiguous. Germline V lookup: CDR1 MGHRA, CDR2 YSYEKL. This CDR3 contains 16 residues. Trimming removed 3 bases from V and 4 bases from J, with 16 bases in between. The CDR3 loop is CASSHSNAQPNQPQHF. CDR3 nucleotide sequence: TGCGCCAGCAGCCACAGTAACGCTCAACCAAATCAGCCCCAGCATTTT.

The chain combines TRBV7-3 with TRBJ2-1; TRBD2 matches 7 bases. With 6 bases clipped from V and 3 bases from J, the junction kept 8 bases outside the gene matches. This CDR3 is 15 amino acids long. CDR1 is SGHTA, CDR2 FQGTGA, per germline. CDR3 protein: CASSRGGSYYNEQFF. In DNA, the CDR3 is TGTGCCAGCAGTAGGGGAGGGAGTTACTACAATGAGCAGTTCTTC.

The chain has TRBV4-1 and TRBJ1-6; 9 bases agree with TRBD1. This CDR3 region has 19 residues. Germline trimming cut 3 bases from V and 5 bases from J; bases unmatched to any gene: 14. CDR1 and CDR2 (germline): MGHRA, YSYEKL. CDR3 in amino acids: CASSQKTGTGTVHNSPLHF. CDR3 sequence (DNA): TGCGCCAGCAGCCAGAAGACCGGGACAGGGACGGTTCATAATTCACCCCTCCACTTT.

The genes are TRBV9 and TRBJ2-1, with a weak D call TRBD2 (6 bases). V was pared by 3 bases and J by 5 bases, with 9 bases between. This CDR3 has 13 residues. Germline V gene sequence: CDR1 SGDLS, CDR2 YYNGEE. The CDR3 sequence: CASSAAGNNEQFF. In DNA form, the CDR3 reads TGTGCCAGCAGCGCCGCGGGGAACAATGAGCAGTTCTTC.

The CDR3 region has the DNA TGTGCCAGCAGCGCCAGGACAGGGGACTATGGCTACACCTTC. It codes for CASSARTGDYGYTF. The chain links TRBV2 to TRBJ1-2, with 9 bases lining up with TRBD1. Trimming removed 6 bases from V and 3 bases from J; junction bases left unmatched: 5. The CDR3 loop spans 14 amino acids. Looked up from germline, CDR1 is SNHLY and CDR2 is FYNNEI.

This chain joins TRBV27 and TRBJ2-1; 13 bases are shared with TRBD2. Germline values: CDR1 MNHEY, CDR2 SMNVEV (reference sequence). The CDR3 has 20 amino acids. Trimming took 3 bases from V and 1 from J; bases not matched to a gene: 12. The DNA for the CDR3 is TGTGCCAGCAGTTTGCGACCCGGGACTAGCGGGATTAGTTCCTACAATGAGCAGTTCTTC. Its translation is CASSLRPGTSGISSYNEQFF.

DNA of the CDR3: TGTGCCATCACTAGAAACTCAGGACAGGGTGATGGCTACACCTTC. It translates to CAITRNSGQGDGYTF. The V call is TRBV10-3, the J call TRBJ1-2, with 8 bases fitting TRBD1. Trimming took 7 bases from V and 6 from J; bases not matched to a gene: 13. There are 15 residues in the CDR3. Germline CDR1 is ENHRY and CDR2 is SYGVKD.

The chain has TRBV12-3 or TRBV12-4 and TRBJ2-2; no reliable D call. CDR3 length: 12 residues. V shed 3 bases and J shed 4 bases, with 3 bases lying between them. CDR3 nucleotides: TGTGCCAGCAGTTTTGGCACCGGGGAGCTGTTTTTT. This sequence encodes CASSFGTGELFF.

The chain has TRBV7-9 and TRBJ2-1, with 16 nucleotides matching TRBD2. The V segment lost 2 bases and the J segment 5 bases; nucleotides outside the gene matches: 9. Germline lookup yields CDR1 SEHNR and CDR2 FQNEAQ (reference sequence). The CDR3 spans 19 residues. CDR3 bases: TGTGCCAGCAGCTTATCGGGACTAGCGGGGGGGACAAAACACAATGAGCAGTTCTTC. It yields the protein CASSLSGLAGGTKHNEQFF. The variable domain in full, with the rest retrieved from reference TRBV7-9 and TRBJ2-1, is DTGVSQNPRHKITKRGQNVTFRCDPISEHNRLYWYRQTLGQGPEFLTYFQNEAQLEKSRLLSDRFSAERPKGSFSTLEIQRTEQGDSAMYLCASSLSGLAGGTKHNEQFFGPGTRLTVL.

This chain joins TRBV27 and TRBJ2-1; 12 bases fit TRBD2. Germline loops: CDR1 MNHEY, CDR2 SMNVEV (reference sequence). The CDR3 sequence is 16 residues long. V gave up 4 bases and J gave up 5 bases; unmatched junction bases: 6. CDR3 bases: TGTGCCAGCAGTTCGTTCTGGACTAGCGGGAACAATGAGCAGTTCTTC. This codes for CASSSFWTSGNNEQFF.

The table lists this clone with a count of one. This chain connects TRBV4-1 to TRBJ2-7, with D tentatively TRBD1 (5 bases). The length of the CDR3 is 16 residues. V gave up 1 base and J gave up 2 bases, with 15 bases separating them. CDR1 and CDR2 from the germline V gene are MGHRA and YSYEKL. CDR3 protein: CASSQGVETVTYEQYF. The CDR3 region has the DNA TGCGCCAGCAGCCAAGGTGTGGAGACAGTTACCTACGAGCAGTACTTC.